This T cell receptor (beta chain) appears in the sequencing data of a study of blood T cell repertoires in COVID-19. Sequencing used immunoSEQ multiplex PCR; TCRdb keeps in-frame clones, though not all of them. The sample contains about 140,000 clones, roughly 79% of which appear only once. The CDR3 has 16 amino acids. CDR1 is SGHAT and CDR2 is FQNNGV in the germline V gene. Trimming removed 1 base from V and 2 bases from J; junction bases left unmatched: 6. The sample taken for sequencing was peripheral blood. The receptor comes from an older woman with active or convalescent COVID-19. The rearrangement uses TRBV11-2 and TRBJ2-3; TRBD2 aligns across 7 bases. CDR3 sequence: CASSLGRGGYTDTQYF. In DNA, the CDR3 is TGTGCCAGCAGCTTAGGTCGGGGAGGGTACACAGATACGCAGTATTTT.